This TCR beta chain was sequenced during a study of shared clonotypes between healthy human individuals. V lost 2 bases to trimming and J lost 5 bases; unmatched junction nucleotides: 3. The length of the CDR3 is 14 residues. The germline gives CDR1 SGHRS, CDR2 YFSETQ. Profiled with immunoSEQ multiplex PCR; TCRdb holds only in-frame clones, not every one. The profile shows around 100,000 clones, about 66% of them singletons. The specimen was memory CD8+ T cells sorted from blood. As for subset: CD45RO+ cells pooled with CCR7-negative TemRA cells. The receptor was derived from a woman aged 25 to 39 in good health. The chain joins TRBV5-1 to TRBJ1-5, with 8 nucleotides matching TRBD1. CDR3 nucleotide sequence: TGCGCCAGCAGCTTACAGGGGGGCGATCAGCCCCAGCATTTT. It codes for CASSLQGGDQPQHF.